These 31 T cell receptor beta chains were all obtained from the same sample, sequenced in a study of T cells in women clearing cervical HPV infection. TCRdb keeps only in-frame clones here, not all; method: immunoSEQ multiplex PCR. Its table lists 25,000 to 30,000 clones. Sequences were obtained from blood buffy coat. These receptors all stem from a woman between 18 and 70 years old with a cervical HPV16 infection that either progressed to CIN3+ or cleared (not recorded which).

Details on this clone: The read stops 3 residues short of the end of the CDR3; the missing end is completed from the germline J gene. This chain uses TRBV7-2 with TRBJ2-1; 10 bases line up with TRBD2. The V gene's germline CDR1 is SGHTA and CDR2 FQGNSA. V trimming: 6 bases; J trimming: 5 bases; junction bases outside the gene matches: 7. The CDR3 is 15 amino acids. The CDR3 protein is CASSVGLAGDNEQFF. CDR3 DNA (partial): TGTGCCAGCAGTGTGGGTCTAGCGGGAGACAATGAG.

Details on this clone: The junction differs from germline at one of its ends, possibly a read error. With the read ending 3 residues before the CDR3 end, the germline J gene is used to fill in that end. Other nucleotide sequences in the sample specify the same CDR3. V is TRBV7-8 and J is TRBJ1-3, with TRBD1 identical over 7 bases. Germline assignment: CDR1 SGHVS and CDR2 FQNEAQ. This CDR3 spans 14 amino acids. CDR3 residues: CASSPGGSGNTIYF. The DNA read from the CDR3 is TGTGCCAGCAGCCCAGGGGGATCTGGAAACACG.

To note about this clone: The observed sequence ends 3 residues before the CDR3 terminus, with the missing tail filled in from the germline J gene. The chain recombines TRBV2 with TRBJ1-2; unclear D gene. Germline CDR1 reads SNHLY; CDR2 reads FYNNEI. The CDR3 is made up of 13 amino acids. Deletions cut 1 base from V and 4 bases from J, with 7 bases between. The CDR3 here is CASSEEAPYGYTF. CDR3 DNA (partial): TGTGCCAGCAGTGAAGAGGCACCCTATGGC.

In regard to this clone: The observed sequence ends 3 residues before the CDR3 terminus, with the missing tail filled in from the germline J gene. The chain employs TRBV29-1 and TRBJ1-2, with D perhaps TRBD1 (5 bases). The V end was cut by 1 base, the J end by 4 bases, with 10 bases between. The CDR3 covers 13 residues. CDR1 and CDR2 from the germline V gene are SQVTM and ANQGSEA. The sequenced CDR3 bases are TGCAGCGTTGAAGTGGACACGGGCTATGGC. It yields the protein CSVEVDTGYG. The complete CDR3 reads CSVEVDTGYGYTF.

Regarding this clone: The CDR3 end is not reached by the read, which stops 3 residues before it; the germline J gene fills it in. V is TRBV18 and J is TRBJ2-2; 9 bases fit TRBD1. This CDR3 has 16 residues. The germline V gene has CDR1 KGHSH and CDR2 LQKENI. The CDR3 reads CASSPPGQGFDSPLFF. The sequenced CDR3 bases are TGTGCCAGCTCACCTCCGGGACAGGGCTTTGATTCACCG.

With respect to this clone: Germline and junction disagree at one end, which may indicate a read error. The missing CDR3 end, 3 residues past where the read stops, is filled in from the germline J gene. This rearrangement joins TRBV7-7 to TRBJ2-1; 12 nucleotides agree with TRBD2. Germline CDR1 reads SSHAT; CDR2 reads FNYEAQ (reference sequence). The CDR3 spans 15 residues. The sequenced CDR3 bases are TGTGCTAGCAGCACTGGACTAGCGGGGTCCAATGAG. This encodes CASSTGLAGSNE. In full, the CDR3 reads CASSTGLAGSNEQFF.

Worth noting for this clone: The read stops 3 residues short of the end of the CDR3; the missing end is completed from the germline J gene. The genes are TRBV10-1 and TRBJ1-4; tentatively, D is TRBD1 (6 bases). Germline loops: CDR1 WNHNN, CDR2 SYGVQD (reference sequence). With 0 bases removed from V and 10 bases from J, the gap between germline ends came to 18 bases. The CDR3 extends over 16 amino acids. The DNA read from the CDR3 is TGCGCCAGCAGTGAGTCGGGACAAAAAATTTTGAGAAAA. It yields the protein CASSESGQKILRK. The whole CDR3 is CASSESGQKILRKLFF.

Concerning this clone itself: The read falls 3 residues short of the CDR3 end, and the missing part is taken from the germline J gene. The V call is TRBV18, the J call TRBJ1-6; 10 bases align to TRBD1. V was clipped by 3 bases and J by 11 bases; unmatched bases: 4. This CDR3 region has 14 residues. CDR1 KGHSH and CDR2 LQKENI come from the germline V gene. Incomplete CDR3 DNA: TGTGCCAGCTCACCGGAGGGACAGGGGACACCC. This gives the protein CASSPEGQGTP. The full CDR3 protein is CASSPEGQGTPLHF. Full variable domain (rest looked up from reference TRBV18 and TRBJ1-6): NAGVMQNPRHLVRRRGQEARLRCSPMKGHSHVYWYRQLPEEGLKFMVYLQKENIIDESGMPKERFSAEFPKEGPSILRIQQVVRGDSAAYFCASSPEGQGTPLHFGNGTRLTVT.

As for this clone: The read comes to an end 3 residues before the CDR3 does, leaving the germline J gene to fill in the end. The chain is built from TRBV2 and TRBJ1-5; no clear D gene. The V and J ends lost 3 bases and 2 bases respectively, with 8 bases between them. Germline assignment: CDR1 SNHLY and CDR2 FYNNEI. There are 14 residues in the CDR3. The CDR3 bases that were read are TGTGCCAGCAGTGACCACCAGGGCAATCAGCCC. As protein: CASSDHQGNQP. The entire CDR3 sequence reads CASSDHQGNQPQHF.

Points on this clone: Read sequence stops 3 residues before the CDR3 end, and the germline J gene provides the missing end. The chain links TRBV20-1 to TRBJ2-7, with D tentatively TRBD1 (6 bases). With 2 bases removed from V and 1 base from J, the gap between germline ends came to 12 bases. CDR3 size: 14 residues. CDR1 is DFQATT, CDR2 SNEGSKA, per germline (reference sequence). The part of the CDR3 DNA that was read is TGCAGTGCTAGAATGGGGACAAAATCCTACGAG. Its translation is CSARMGTKSYE. The full CDR3 protein reads CSARMGTKSYEQYF.

Turning to this clone: The read falls 3 residues short of the CDR3 end, and the missing part is taken from the germline J gene. The V gene is TRBV30, the J gene TRBJ2-3; D ambiguous. The germline CDR1 and CDR2 sequences are GTSNPN and SVGIG (reference sequence). The length of the CDR3 is 14 residues. The CDR3 protein is CAFQENAGNQPQYF. The part of the CDR3 DNA that was read is TGTGCCTTCCAGGAGAACGCCGGCAATCAGCCG.

With regard to this clone: The read terminates 3 residues ahead of where the CDR3 ends, so the germline J gene completes it. The chain carries TRBV7-9 and TRBJ2-7; perhaps TRBD2 as D (5 bases). Germline lookup yields CDR1 SEHNR and CDR2 FQNEAQ (reference sequence). This CDR3 has 14 amino acids. With 5 bases removed from V and 3 bases from J, the gap between germline ends came to 14 bases. The sequenced part of the CDR3 DNA is TGTGCCAGCAGCCCACCGACCGGGGACTACGAG. As protein: CASSPPTGDYE. The entire CDR3 reads CASSPPTGDYEQYF.

On this clone: The sequenced fragment ends 3 residues before the CDR3 boundary, so the rest is inferred from the germline J gene. The rearrangement uses TRBV19 and TRBJ2-2; 8 bases are shared with TRBD2. The CDR3 contains 14 residues. Germline values: CDR1 LNHDA, CDR2 SQIVND (reference sequence). CDR3 amino acids: CASRMRGANEKLFF. The DNA read from the CDR3 is TGTGCCAGTAGGATGCGGGGGGCGAATGAAAAG.

A word on this clone: The CDR3 goes on 3 residues after the read ends, and that part is filled in from the germline J gene. The J gene is TRBJ1-2, the V gene TRBV18; 7 bases are shared with TRBD1. Germline V gene lookup returns CDR1 KGHSH and CDR2 LQKENI. The CDR3 length is 14 residues. CDR3 DNA (partial): TGTGCCAGCTCACACCGGGACAGAGTCTACGAC. Translated: CASSHRDRVYD. The CDR3, in full, reads CASSHRDRVYDYTF. Full variable domain (outside the CDR3, taken from reference TRBV18 and TRBJ1-2): NAGVMQNPRHLVRRRGQEARLRCSPMKGHSHVYWYRQLPEEGLKFMVYLQKENIIDESGMPKERFSAEFPKEGPSILRIQQVVRGDSAAYFCASSHRDRVYDYTFGSGTRLTVV.

In the case of this clone: The read comes to an end 3 residues before the CDR3 does, leaving the germline J gene to fill in the end. V is TRBV20-1 and J is TRBJ2-5, with 8 bases that match TRBD1. Trimming removed 6 bases from V and 4 bases from J; junction bases left unmatched: 4. The CDR3 has 12 amino acids. Germline V gene data show CDR1 as DFQATT and CDR2 as SNEGSKA (reference sequence). The covered CDR3 bases are TGCAGTGCAGCACAGGGGGGAGAGACC. It translates to CSAAQGGET. The whole CDR3 region reads CSAAQGGETQYF.

A remark on this clone: The read ends 3 residues early relative to the CDR3; the germline J gene fills the gap. V gene TRBV2 combines with J gene TRBJ1-4; 8 bases align to TRBD1. The length of the CDR3 is 15 residues. Germline V gives CDR1 SNHLY, CDR2 FYNNEI. The ends lost 1 base at V and 5 bases at J; junction bases unmatched: 3. CDR3 DNA, as far as it was read: TGTGCCAGCAGTGAAGGGACAGGGACAAATGAAAAA. Translation gives CASSEGTGTNEK. In full, the CDR3 is CASSEGTGTNEKLFF.

For this clone: The read gets to within 3 residues of the CDR3 end, and the germline J gene fills in the rest. The chain is built from TRBV24-1 and TRBJ2-7; 8 nucleotides line up with TRBD1. J lost 6 bases, V lost 4 bases, and 7 bases had no gene match. The germline gives CDR1 KGHDR, CDR2 SFDVKD. This CDR3 contains 14 residues. The CDR3 bases that were read are TGTGCCACCAGTGAGAAAGACAGGGGCGGCGAG. Residues: CATSEKDRGGE. From start to end, the CDR3 is CATSEKDRGGEQYF.

A word on this clone: The observed sequence ends 3 residues before the CDR3 terminus, with the missing tail filled in from the germline J gene. This chain uses TRBV18 with TRBJ1-6; possibly TRBD1 for D (6 bases). V lost 2 bases and J lost 8, with 10 bases in between. Germline CDR1 is KGHSH and CDR2 is LQKENI. The CDR3 runs to 14 residues. The CDR3 protein is CASSPTGSDSPLHF. CDR3 bases read: TGTGCCAGCTCACCAACAGGGAGCGATTCACCC.

A note on this clone: At one end the junction does not follow the germline gene, possibly because of a read error. The read falls 3 residues short of the CDR3 end, and the missing part is taken from the germline J gene. J is TRBJ2-7 and V is TRBV4-2; 9 nucleotides agree with TRBD1. Looked up from germline, CDR1 is LGHNA and CDR2 is YNFKEQ. The length of the CDR3 is 15 residues. CDR3 bases read: TGCGCCAGCAGCCAATCTGGGACAGGGTCTGACGAG. Protein sequence: CASSQSGTGSDE. The full CDR3 is CASSQSGTGSDEQYF.

As for this clone: Coverage ceases 3 residues before the CDR3 finishes, and the germline J gene fills in the end. The rearrangement links TRBV5-1 to TRBJ2-3, with D possibly TRBD2 on 5 matching bases. This CDR3 spans 12 amino acids. Germline lookup yields CDR1 SGHRS and CDR2 YFSETQ. Trimming pared 7 bases from V and 5 bases from J, leaving 11 bases between. The DNA read from the CDR3 is TGCGCCAGCCGAGCGGAAGGAGATACG. Translation: CASRAEGDT. The whole CDR3 reads CASRAEGDTQYF.

To note about this clone: Sequencing ends 3 residues short of the CDR3 end; the germline J gene provides the rest. The chain couples TRBV6-2 or TRBV6-3 to TRBJ2-3; 12 bases map to TRBD1. CDR3 size: 15 residues. J gave up 6 bases and V 2 bases, and 3 bases lay outside the gene matches. Germline loops: CDR1 MNHEY, CDR2 SVGEGT. CDR3 loop: CASSYRDRGPDTQYF. The CDR3 bases that were read are TGTGCCAGCAGTTACCGGGACAGGGGGCCGGATACG.

On this clone: Read sequence stops 3 residues before the CDR3 end, and the germline J gene provides the missing end. This rearrangement joins TRBV7-8 to TRBJ1-1, with TRBD1 as a possible D gene (5 bases). Germline lookup yields CDR1 SGHVS and CDR2 FQNEAQ. The V end was cut by 2 bases, the J end by 5 bases, with 18 bases between. This CDR3 is 16 amino acids long. Incomplete CDR3 DNA: TGTGCCAGCAGCTTATCGCCAGGGCTCTGGCAGACTGAA. Residues: CASSLSPGLWQTE. The entire CDR3 is CASSLSPGLWQTEAFF.

Concerning this clone itself: The read stops 3 residues short of the end of the CDR3; the missing end is completed from the germline J gene. V is TRBV5-1 and J is TRBJ1-1, with 7 bases matching TRBD1. J gave up 1 base and V 4 bases, and 4 bases lay outside the gene matches. The CDR3 has 14 residues. Germline V CDR1 and CDR2: SGHRS, YFSETQ. Here the CDR3 reads CASSPGQTNTEAFF. The CDR3 DNA, read in part, is TGCGCCAGCAGCCCGGGACAGACGAACACTGAA.

A remark on this clone: The read gets to within 3 residues of the CDR3 end, and the germline J gene fills in the rest. The J gene is TRBJ1-2, the V gene TRBV20-1; D perhaps matches TRBD1 (5 bases). CDR3 length: 14 residues. Germline V gene sequence: CDR1 DFQATT, CDR2 SNEGSKA (reference sequence). CDR3 bases read: TGCAGTGCACAGGCCCAGGTGGGGTCCTACGAC. Translated, it gives CSAQAQVGSYD. The full CDR3 sequence reads CSAQAQVGSYDYTF.

CDR3 DNA (partial): TGCAGTGCTAGCCAACGGAGGGGAGAGACC. Amino acid sequence: CSASQRRGET. In full, the CDR3 reads CSASQRRGETQYF. The chain carries TRBV20-1 and TRBJ2-5; possible D gene TRBD2, 6 bases. The read terminates 3 residues before the CDR3 end, so the remaining end is supplied by the germline J gene. Germline V gene sequence: CDR1 DFQATT, CDR2 SNEGSKA (reference sequence). Trimming removed 3 bases from V and 4 bases from J, with 12 bases in between. The CDR3 contains 13 residues.

A note on this clone: The sequence runs out 3 residues before the end of the CDR3; the remainder is reconstructed from the germline J gene. The chain is built from TRBV20-1 and TRBJ2-2, with 9 bases that match TRBD1. Germline V gene lookup returns CDR1 DFQATT and CDR2 SNEGSKA (reference sequence). This CDR3 spans 15 amino acids. The chain's CDR3 is CSAGGGTGNNSPLFF. Partial CDR3 DNA: TGCAGTGCTGGAGGGGGGACAGGGAACAATTCACCG.

This clone registers medium-sized by frequency. The read ends 3 residues before the CDR3 terminus; that terminus is restored from the germline J gene. The chain employs TRBV28 and TRBJ1-2; D possibly corresponds to TRBD1 (5 bases). Germline V gene sequence: CDR1 MDHEN, CDR2 SYDVKM. Trimming stripped 6 bases from V and 5 bases from J, with 13 bases between. This CDR3 contains 13 residues. CDR3 sequence reads: CASSPDSGYGYTF. The CDR3 DNA, read in part, is TGTGCCAGCAGCCCTGACAGTGGGTATGGC.

A remark on this clone: The read terminates 3 residues ahead of where the CDR3 ends, so the germline J gene completes it. V is TRBV6-2 or TRBV6-3 and J is TRBJ1-2; TRBD1 matches 10 bases. Looked up from germline, CDR1 is MNHEY and CDR2 is SVGEGT. This CDR3 has 13 amino acids. V shed 9 bases, J shed 2 bases, and the junction held 3 bases outside the gene matches. The CDR3 region is CASWTGGNYGYTF. CDR3 DNA, as far as it was read: TGTGCCAGTTGGACAGGGGGAAACTATGGC.

A remark on this clone: The CDR3 end falls 3 residues outside the read, so it is completed with the germline J gene. The gene calls are TRBV20-1 and TRBJ1-2; maybe TRBD1 (6 bases). V dropped 3 bases and J dropped 0 bases, with 11 bases sitting between them. Germline CDR1 is DFQATT and CDR2 is SNEGSKA (reference sequence). This CDR3 spans 14 amino acids. The CDR3: CSARGAEANYGYTF. The CDR3 bases that were read are TGCAGTGCTAGGGGGGCAGAAGCTAACTATGGC.

Comment on this clone: The read finishes 3 residues shy of the CDR3 end, and the germline J gene is used to complete it. The chain carries TRBV5-1 and TRBJ1-2, with TRBD1 as a possible D gene (6 bases). CDR1 SGHRS and CDR2 YFSETQ come from the germline V gene. The germline V and J ends were trimmed by 4 bases and 5 bases, with 15 bases remaining between them. This CDR3 comprises 14 residues. The part of the CDR3 DNA that was read is TGCGCCAGCAGCCCTACCTTGACAGGTTATGGC. As protein: CASSPTLTGYG. The entire CDR3 is CASSPTLTGYGYTF.

With respect to this clone: The read terminates 3 residues before the CDR3 end, so the remaining end is supplied by the germline J gene. This chain connects TRBV7-6 to TRBJ2-7; 7 nucleotides match TRBD1. V dropped 5 bases and J dropped 2; count of bases not matched to a gene: 3. The germline gives CDR1 SGHVS, CDR2 FNYEAQ. The CDR3 is 13 amino acids. CDR3 loop: CASSPTGPYEQYF. Partial CDR3 DNA: TGTGCCAGCAGCCCGACAGGGCCCTACGAG. Full variable domain (rest looked up from reference TRBV7-6 and TRBJ2-7): GAGVSQSPRYKVTKRGQDVALRCDPISGHVSLYWYRQALGQGPEFLTYFNYEAQQDKSGLPNDRFSAERPEGSISTLTIQRTEQRDSAMYRCASSPTGPYEQYFGPGTRLTVT.